This is a list of T cell receptor beta chains from one sample in a study of monozygotic twins with inflammatory bowel disease. Reanalyzing the 5' RACE reads, TCRdb keeps one entry per CDR3 protein, without DNA. This sample contains a few hundred thousand distinct CDR3 sequences. The sequenced material came from blood. These receptors were obtained from a human donor with ulcerative colitis or Crohn's disease, or a healthy co-twin of an affected twin (not recorded which). Both conserved end residues are part of each CDR3. Fields, in order: V gene, J gene, CDR3 protein.

>TRBV11-2|TRBJ2-1
CASSLIGGGIDEQFF
>TRBV7-2|TRBJ1-2
CASSLILTGEGYGYTF
>TRBV10-3|TRBJ2-5
CAITTGGRGQETQYF
>TRBV7-9|TRBJ1-4
CASSPAHRGSNEKLFF
>TRBV11-2|TRBJ1-2
CASSYPGQGIYGYTF
>TRBV6-1|TRBJ1-2
CASRGTAVGYGYTF
>TRBV7-2|TRBJ1-4
CASSLVGAANEKLFF
>TRBV6-5|TRBJ1-3
CASSYSRQTPGNTIYF
>TRBV5-4|TRBJ2-7
CASSSQGANIPNEQYF
>TRBV10-2|TRBJ2-3
CASSESSSVAGGTDTQYF
>TRBV7-2|TRBJ2-3
CASRRGPYDTQYF
>TRBV11-2|TRBJ2-1
CASSPGTGKDIEQFF
>TRBV21-1|TRBJ1-5
CASSKSRDLRGSNQPQHF
>TRBV12-3/TRBV12-4|TRBJ1-2
CASSLGTGGVGYGYTF
>TRBV3-1|TRBJ1-2
CASSQAHRPPYGYTF
>TRBV7-2|TRBJ2-4
CASSPHGAKNIQYF
>TRBV20-1|TRBJ2-2
CSARGVGELFF
>TRBV29-1|TRBJ2-3
CSVSSGGADTQYF